One and the same sample provided the 24 T cell receptor beta chains below, sequenced in a study of cytomegalovirus exposure and HLA in healthy donors. Clones were read by immunoSEQ multiplex PCR, and TCRdb kept only the in-frame ones, dropping some. The data show 100,000 to 150,000 clones, approximately 92% seen once. Sequenced material: PBMCs. The receptors were gathered from a woman aged 18-35 years in good health and CMV-seronegative.

This chain connects TRBV15 to TRBJ2-3, with 9 bases that match TRBD2. The CDR3 runs 15 residues. Germline-derived CDR1 and CDR2 are LNHNV and YYDKDF (reference sequence). The V segment lost 6 bases and the J segment 3 bases; nucleotides outside the gene matches: 7. The CDR3 region has the DNA TGTGCCACCAGGGCTAGCGGGGTGAGGACAGATACGCAGTATTTT. Amino acids: CATRASGVRTDTQYF.

This clone has a handful of counts. The chain uses TRBV25-1 and TRBJ2-5, with D perhaps TRBD2 (6 bases). Per germline, CDR1 MGHDK and CDR2 SYGVNS. V was clipped by 3 bases and J by 5 bases, with 13 bases between them. The CDR3 is made up of 14 amino acids. This CDR3 is CASSDRGVTETQYF. CDR3 sequence (DNA): TGTGCCAGCAGTGATCGCGGGGTGACCGAGACCCAGTACTTC.

By proportion, this clone is medium-sized. This CDR3 is CASRELDTQYF. Here the CDR3 DNA reads TGTGCCAGCAGGGAGTTAGATACGCAGTATTTT. The J gene is TRBJ2-3, the V gene TRBV11-2; D remains unclear. The CDR3 runs to 11 residues. Germline CDR1 SGHAT, CDR2 FQNNGV. V gave up 6 bases and J gave up 5 bases, with 6 bases separating them.

V usage is TRBV10-2 and J usage is TRBJ1-1; D is undetermined. Deletions cut 5 bases from V and 4 bases from J, with 14 bases between. The CDR3 is 14 residues long. CDR1 is WSHSY, CDR2 SAAADI, per germline. For the CDR3, the DNA is TGCGCCAGCAGTTCCCCCTCCCGGGGCACTGAAGCTTTCTTT. This encodes CASSSPSRGTEAFF.

This chain connects TRBV9 to TRBJ2-1, with a tentative D call TRBD1 (6 bases). The germline CDR1 and CDR2 sequences are SGDLS and YYNGEE. Trimming removed 3 bases from V and 3 bases from J, with 13 bases in between. The CDR3 spans 15 residues. The CDR3 nucleotides read TGTGCCAGCAGCGGACCCAGGGGACGCTACAATGAGCAGTTCTTC. Amino acids: CASSGPRGRYNEQFF.

The chain recombines TRBV19 with TRBJ2-1, with 12 bases that match TRBD2. The CDR3 is 15 residues long. Trimming took 3 bases from V and 7 from J; bases not matched to a gene: 4. CDR1 is LNHDA, CDR2 SQIVND, per germline (reference sequence). CDR3 coding DNA: TGTGCCAGTAGTATGGGCCTAGCGGGGGGGAATGAGCAGTTCTTC. It specifies CASSMGLAGGNEQFF.

The rearrangement uses TRBV28 and TRBJ2-2, with a weak D call TRBD1 (6 bases). V lost 2 bases and J 7 bases, leaving 14 bases between the germline ends. Germline V gene lookup returns CDR1 MDHEN and CDR2 SYDVKM. The length of the CDR3 is 15 residues. The CDR3 DNA is TGTGCCAGCAGTTTAGTGGGGGCGCCTGGCGGGGAGCTGTTTTTT. This codes for CASSLVGAPGGELFF. Drawing the rest from reference TRBV28 and TRBJ2-2, the complete variable domain is DVKVTQSSRYLVKRTGEKVFLECVQDMDHENMFWYRQDPGLGLRLIYFSYDVKMKEKGDIPEGYSVSREKKERFSLILESASTNQTSMYLCASSLVGAPGGELFFGEGSRLTVL.

This rearrangement joins TRBV5-5 to TRBJ1-5, with D unclear. The germline V gene encodes CDR1 SGHKS and CDR2 YYEKEE (reference sequence). V was clipped by 4 bases and J by 7 bases, with 15 bases between them. The CDR3 has 14 residues. Here the CDR3 DNA reads TGTGCCAGCAGCCGCGCCGGGTCTGGGCAGCCCCAGCATTTT. Encoded protein: CASSRAGSGQPQHF.

This rearrangement joins TRBV7-9 to TRBJ1-1; D is undetermined. V lost 3 bases, J lost 1 base, and 12 bases lay in between. The CDR3 extends over 15 amino acids. Germline values: CDR1 SEHNR, CDR2 FQNEAQ (reference sequence). The CDR3 sequence: CASSFIGSRNTEAFF. The CDR3 DNA reads as TGTGCCAGCAGCTTCATCGGGTCGCGGAACACTGAAGCTTTCTTT.

The V and J genes are TRBV6-5 and TRBJ1-2, with D possibly matching TRBD1 (6 bases). The germline gives CDR1 MNHEY, CDR2 SVGAGI. Trimming removed 5 bases from V and 3 bases from J, with 13 bases in between. This CDR3 is built from 14 residues. The CDR3: CASSREGGYYGYTF. The CDR3 DNA is TGTGCCAGCAGTAGGGAGGGGGGTTACTATGGCTACACCTTC.

This chain connects TRBV18 to TRBJ2-7; no clear D. CDR1 KGHSH and CDR2 LQKENI come from the germline V gene. CDR3 length: 12 amino acids. V lost 1 base and J 3 bases, leaving 4 bases between the germline ends. CDR3 in amino acids: CASSPRLYEQYF. The CDR3 DNA sequence: TGTGCCAGCTCACCACGGCTCTACGAGCAGTACTTC.

V usage is TRBV5-1 and J usage is TRBJ1-4; D is unresolved. The CDR3 is 15 amino acids. Germline CDR1 SGHRS, CDR2 YFSETQ. V dropped 7 bases and J dropped 8 bases, with 21 bases sitting between them. The CDR3 coding sequence is TGCGCCAGCTCCACCATAGGAGGGTCGGGGGAAAAACTGTTTTTT. Residues: CASSTIGGSGEKLFF.

V usage is TRBV29-1 and J usage is TRBJ1-1; D may be TRBD1 (5 bases). Germline-derived CDR1 and CDR2 are SQVTM and ANQGSEA. The CDR3 covers 12 residues. Deletions cut 7 bases from V and 4 bases from J, with 13 bases between. CDR3 nucleotide sequence: TGCAGCGCCAAACCGGGGGGCACTGAAGCTTTCTTT. Its protein product is CSAKPGGTEAFF.

The CDR3 coding sequence is TGTGCCAGCAGTACCGGGAGGGAAGTCTATGGCTACACCTTC. Its translation is CASSTGREVYGYTF. This sequence joins TRBV27 and TRBJ1-2; D ambiguous. Germline-derived CDR1 and CDR2 are MNHEY and SMNVEV (reference sequence). V was clipped by 5 bases and J by 4 bases, with 14 bases between them. The CDR3 consists of 14 residues.

This clone turned up a few times. The chain links TRBV2 to TRBJ1-2; D call uncertain. V was clipped by 0 bases and J by 8 bases, with 13 bases between them. Looked up from germline, CDR1 is SNHLY and CDR2 is FYNNEI. There are 14 residues in the CDR3. The CDR3 is CASSEALMGGGYTF. CDR3 in DNA: TGTGCCAGCAGTGAAGCCTTGATGGGAGGAGGCTACACCTTC.

The V gene is TRBV5-4, the J gene TRBJ2-7; 9 nucleotides agree with TRBD2. The CDR3 length is 15 residues. The V gene end was trimmed by 1 base and the J gene end by 7 bases; junction bases not matched to a gene: 9. In germline, CDR1 is SGHNT, CDR2 YYREEE (reference sequence). The CDR3 DNA reads TGTGCCAGCAGCTTGTGGGGGCTAGCGGGGCAAGAGCAGTACTTC. This encodes CASSLWGLAGQEQYF.

The chain uses TRBV7-3 and TRBJ1-5; maybe TRBD1 (6 bases). Germline V gene data show CDR1 as SGHTA and CDR2 as FQGTGA. There are 15 residues in the CDR3. The V and J ends lost 2 bases and 4 bases respectively, with 12 bases between them. CDR3: CASSLSGQFNQPQHF. Here the CDR3 DNA reads TGTGCCAGCAGCTTATCCGGACAGTTTAATCAGCCCCAGCATTTT.

The CDR3 DNA reads as TGTGCCAGCAGCCCCACGGGGACATATTCTGGAAACACCATATATTTT. Translation: CASSPTGTYSGNTIYF. The chain joins TRBV7-8 to TRBJ1-3, with a possible D match to TRBD1 (6 bases). V was cut by 5 bases and J by 1 base, with 15 bases left in between. CDR3 length equals 16 residues. From germline, CDR1 is SGHVS and CDR2 FQNEAQ.

The chain employs TRBV5-1 and TRBJ2-5; D remains unclear. CDR1 and CDR2 (germline): SGHRS, YFSETQ. CDR3 length: 13 residues. V was shortened by 2 bases and J by 2 bases, with 7 bases between the two germline ends. CDR3 amino acids: CASSFVQQETQYF. The CDR3 nucleotides read TGCGCCAGCAGCTTCGTACAGCAAGAGACCCAGTACTTC.

The chain joins TRBV6-1 to TRBJ1-5, with D possibly TRBD1 on 5 matching bases. V was clipped by 4 bases and J by 6 bases, with 16 bases between them. Germline V CDR1 and CDR2: MNHNS, SASEGT. There are 15 residues in the CDR3. The CDR3 sequence: CASSGLPGRGQPQHF. The DNA for the CDR3 is TGTGCCAGCAGTGGTCTCCCAGGGAGGGGTCAGCCCCAGCATTTT.

J is TRBJ1-1 and V is TRBV19; no definite D call. Germline V gene lookup returns CDR1 LNHDA and CDR2 SQIVND (reference sequence). This CDR3 spans 11 amino acids. The CDR3 DNA sequence: TGTGCGAGTGGGAGGGTCGCTGAAGCTTTCTTT. Protein product: CASGRVAEAFF.

This rearrangement joins TRBV9 to TRBJ1-1; 7 bases match TRBD1. Germline loops: CDR1 SGDLS, CDR2 YYNGEE. The CDR3 contains 16 residues. The trim removed 4 bases at V and 0 bases at J, leaving 9 bases unmatched. The CDR3 region is CASSLGTDFMNTEAFF. In DNA form, the CDR3 reads TGTGCCAGCAGCCTCGGGACAGATTTTATGAACACTGAAGCTTTCTTT.

The rearrangement uses TRBV6-5 and TRBJ1-5; D perhaps matches TRBD1 (6 bases). The CDR3 spans 13 residues. Germline CDR1 MNHEY, CDR2 SVGAGI. Trimming took 7 bases from V and 8 from J, leaving 15 bases between them. CDR3 DNA: TGTGCCAGCACCAGGGAAAAGGGGGAGCCCCAGCATTTT. It yields the protein CASTREKGEPQHF.

The J gene is TRBJ2-7, the V gene TRBV6-6; 11 positions match TRBD1. The CDR3 spans 14 residues. With 6 bases clipped from V and 5 bases from J, the junction kept 6 bases outside the gene matches. Germline lookup yields CDR1 MNHNY and CDR2 SVGAGI (reference sequence). CDR3 DNA: TGTGCCAGCAGGCACCGGGACAGGGGGGACGAGCAGTACTTC. This encodes CASRHRDRGDEQYF.